Shown below are 17 T cell receptor beta chains from a single sample sequenced in a study of control samples from healthy donors and cancer patients. Measured with immunoSEQ multiplex PCR; TCRdb has only the in-frame clones, and not every one. The sample holds tens of thousands of clones, around four fifths seen once. The sequenced sample consisted of PBMCs. Receptor source: a woman aged 50 to 60 with lung cancer.

In regard to this clone: A much bigger clone sits one base away, suggesting this may be a read error. The chain employs TRBV2 and TRBJ1-2; D gene uncertain. Germline V gene lookup returns CDR1 SNHLY and CDR2 FYNNEI. The CDR3 is 13 residues long. CDR3 DNA: TGTGCCAGCAAACCAGGCCTGTGGTATGACTACACCTTC. This codes for CASKPGLWYDYTF. The full variable domain, rest sourced from reference TRBV2 and TRBJ1-2, is EPEVTQTPSHQVTQMGQEVILRCVPISNHLYFYWYRQILGQKVEFLVSFYNNEISEKSEIFDDQFSVERPDGSNFTLKIRSTKLEDSAMYFCASKPGLWYDYTFGSGTRLTVV.

V is TRBV3-1 (or the pseudogene TRBV3-2) and J is TRBJ2-3; D unresolved. The ends were cut back, 3 bases at V and 1 base at J, with 5 bases in the middle. The CDR3 length is 13 residues. The germline V gene encodes CDR1 LGHDT and CDR2 YNNKEL (reference sequence). Written as DNA, the CDR3 is TGTGCCAGCAGCCAGGCTGGCACAGATACGCAGTATTTT. Translated, it gives CASSQAGTDTQYF.

The chain uses TRBV10-3 and TRBJ1-5, with a possible D match to TRBD1 (5 bases). Germline lookup yields CDR1 ENHRY and CDR2 SYGVKD. The CDR3 has 13 residues. Between the trimmed V and J ends, which lost 5 bases and 7 bases, there was a span of 12 bases. CDR3 bases: TGTGCCATCAGTCCTCAGGGAGACCAGCCCCAGCATTTT. Translated: CAISPQGDQPQHF.

This clone has only a few counts. The V call is TRBV6-2 or TRBV6-3, the J call TRBJ2-4; 7 nucleotides line up with TRBD1. The length of the CDR3 is 13 residues. Trimming removed 4 bases from V and 7 bases from J; junction bases left unmatched: 4. CDR1 and CDR2 from the germline V gene are MNHEY and SVGEGT. The CDR3 here is CASSSYRGNIQYF. CDR3 coding DNA: TGTGCCAGCAGTTCCTACAGGGGTAACATTCAGTACTTC.

This chain joins TRBV7-9 and TRBJ2-3, with D perhaps matching TRBD1 or TRBD2 (5 bases each). CDR3 size: 15 residues. Germline CDR1 reads SEHNR; CDR2 reads FQNEAQ (reference sequence). Trimming pared 1 base from V and 4 bases from J, leaving 12 bases between. CDR3 protein: CASSLGGEGSDTQYF. CDR3 bases: TGTGCCAGCAGCTTAGGGGGAGAGGGGTCAGATACGCAGTATTTT.

This clone appeared a single time. This chain links TRBV7-2 with TRBJ2-1; 8 bases match TRBD2. Germline V gene data show CDR1 as SGHTA and CDR2 as FQGNSA. The CDR3 length is 15 residues. The V and J ends lost 3 bases and 5 bases, in that order; junction bases with no gene match: 6. The CDR3 reads CASSFLSGVNNEQFF. The CDR3 DNA reads TGTGCCAGCAGCTTCCTTAGCGGGGTTAACAATGAGCAGTTCTTC.

The CDR3: CASSLSKGVGYGYTF. DNA for the CDR3: TGTGCCAGCAGTTTATCGAAAGGGGTGGGCTATGGCTACACCTTC. V and J are TRBV27 and TRBJ1-2; maybe TRBD1 (5 bases). V was trimmed by 0 bases and J by 4 bases, leaving 12 bases between them. Per the germline V gene, CDR1 is MNHEY and CDR2 is SMNVEV (reference sequence). This CDR3 spans 15 amino acids.

The chain has TRBV12-3 or TRBV12-4 and TRBJ1-2; D uncertain. The CDR3 contains 11 residues. V gave up 8 bases and J gave up 5 bases, with 9 bases separating them. Here the CDR3 reads CASSKRYGYTF. The CDR3 coding sequence is TGTGCCAGCTCCAAGCGGTATGGCTACACCTTC.

This sequence joins TRBV7-8 and TRBJ2-5; D is uncertain. Germline V gene sequence: CDR1 SGHVS, CDR2 FQNEAQ. The germline V and J ends were trimmed by 5 bases and 5 bases, with 9 bases remaining between them. The CDR3 is 12 residues long. The CDR3, as DNA: TGTGCCAGCAGCATACTCAGTGAGACCCAGTACTTC. Amino acids: CASSILSETQYF.

The gene calls are TRBV10-2 and TRBJ1-1; 7 bases map to TRBD1. V dropped 6 bases and J dropped 0; count of bases not matched to a gene: 7. Germline values: CDR1 WSHSY, CDR2 SAAADI. The CDR3 runs to 15 residues. CDR3 DNA sequence: TGCGCCAGCAGGGGCGGGACAGCTATGAACACTGAAGCTTTCTTT. Translation gives CASRGGTAMNTEAFF.

The chain is built from TRBV29-1 and TRBJ1-4; possibly TRBD1 for D (6 bases). The CDR3 length is 15 residues. The V gene's germline CDR1 is SQVTM and CDR2 ANQGSEA. V shed 5 bases and J shed 1 base, with 14 bases lying between them. The CDR3 is CSVLSLDRTNEKLFF. The CDR3 DNA sequence: TGCAGCGTTCTCAGCTTGGACAGAACTAATGAAAAACTGTTTTTT.

The chain recombines TRBV6-2 or TRBV6-3 with TRBJ2-1; 9 bases are a match to TRBD1. CDR1 and CDR2 from the germline V gene are MNHEY and SVGEGT. Germline trimming cut 4 bases from V and 7 bases from J; bases unmatched to any gene: 8. The CDR3 runs to 15 residues. CDR3 protein: CASSSPGDRANEQFF. CDR3 nucleotide sequence: TGTGCCAGCAGTTCCCCAGGGGACAGGGCTAATGAGCAGTTCTTC.

The chain employs TRBV25-1 and TRBJ1-4; D is unresolved. CDR1 and CDR2 from the germline V gene are MGHDK and SYGVNS. The CDR3 runs 17 residues. V was trimmed by 6 bases and J by 5 bases, leaving 22 bases between them. The CDR3, as DNA: TGTGCCAGCAGCTCCCCCACTGCCGGTATGCGGAATGAAAAACTGTTTTTT. Its translation: CASSSPTAGMRNEKLFF. The full variable domain, rest sourced from reference TRBV25-1 and TRBJ1-4, is EADIYQTPRYLVIGTGKKITLECSQTMGHDKMYWYQQDPGMELHLIHYSYGVNSTEKGDLSSESTVSRIRTEHFPLTLESARPSHTSQYLCASSSPTAGMRNEKLFFGSGTQLSVL.

This sequence joins TRBV5-4 and TRBJ1-6; no reliable D call. Between the trimmed V and J ends, which lost 0 bases and 8 bases, there was a span of 6 bases. Germline V gives CDR1 SGHNT, CDR2 YYREEE (reference sequence). The CDR3 is 13 amino acids. DNA of the CDR3: TGTGCCAGCAGCTTGGGGGGTGATTCACCCCTCCACTTT. Encoded protein: CASSLGGDSPLHF. Full variable domain (rest looked up from reference TRBV5-4 and TRBJ1-6): ETGVTQSPTHLIKTRGQQVTLRCSSQSGHNTVSWYQQALGQGPQFIFQYYREEENGRGNFPPRFSGLQFPNYSSELNVNALELDDSALYLCASSLGGDSPLHFGNGTRLTVT.

This chain joins TRBV4-1 and TRBJ2-2; possibly TRBD2 for D (5 bases). The germline CDR1 and CDR2 sequences are MGHRA and YSYEKL. V was cut by 4 bases and J by 5 bases, with 11 bases left in between. The CDR3 has 14 residues. CDR3 loop: CASSPLGGTGELFF. The CDR3 bases are TGCGCCAGCAGCCCTCTAGGAGGTACCGGGGAGCTGTTTTTT.

V gene TRBV11-2 combines with J gene TRBJ1-3; no clear D gene. The CDR3 sequence is 12 residues long. Germline CDR1 reads SGHAT; CDR2 reads FQNNGV. Trimming pared 3 bases from V and 0 bases from J, leaving 0 bases between. The CDR3 loop is CASSFSGNTIYF. CDR3 sequence (DNA): TGTGCCAGCAGCTTCTCTGGAAACACCATATATTTT.

The V gene is TRBV6-2 or TRBV6-3, the J gene TRBJ2-7; TRBD2 is a possible D gene (5 bases). Deletions cut 3 bases from V and 2 bases from J, with 29 bases between. This CDR3 has 20 residues. Germline V gene lookup returns CDR1 MNHEY and CDR2 SVGEGT. The DNA for the CDR3 is TGTGCCAGCAGTTATTTTCTCTGGGCCCCACACCGGCGGGCGACCTACGAGCAGTACTTC. Translated: CASSYFLWAPHRRATYEQYF.